This T cell receptor (beta chain) is drawn from a study of CD8+ T cells in alopecia areata. This sample's treatment: oral pan-JAK inhibitor, 5-10 mg twice daily. CDR1 is MNHEY, CDR2 SMNVEV, per germline (reference sequence). The CDR3 runs to 12 residues. V lost 2 bases to trimming and J lost 8 bases, with 4 bases between them. Study conclusions and caveats: Besides other cells, scalp samples also yield sequences of resident alphabeta T cells from normal skin.

Isolated RNA was reverse transcribed into cDNA used as the sequencing template. Profiling relied on immunoSEQ multiplex PCR, and the TCRdb table lists in-frame clones only, not all of them. The top ten hold roughly a sixth of the sample, which has 90,000 to 100,000 clones, 61% seen once. As for this clone: No antigen is known for it.

The sample consisted of CD8+ T cells sorted from blood, taken at week 4, from a patient treated with tofacitinib. The gene calls are TRBV27 and TRBJ1-6; D is uncertain. The sequence derives from a human donor with alopecia areata. The CDR3 DNA reads TGTGCCAGCAGTTTAGGTCATTCACCCCTCCACTTT. It encodes CASSLGHSPLHF.